These 2 T cell receptor beta chains were all obtained from the same sample, sequenced in a study of beta chain features in type 1 diabetes listed by TCRdb under 2018. Receptor amplification or capture employed the immunoSEQ multiplex PCR assay. The entire amount of isolated RNA was reverse transcribed using the High Capacity cDNA Reverse Transcription Kit, so the sequenced TCRB transcripts were expressed ones. The clones in this table, taken by TCRdb from immuneACCESS, are in-frame only. Not every clone is retained; where verified, under half of the shortfall comes from an unresolved V gene, and the cause of the rest is unknown. Counted in this sample were hundreds of thousands of clones; about 14% of them appeared once. The ten largest account for approximately 0.042% of the sample. Broader findings and caveats from the paper: A moderate but significant shortening of TCRB CDR3 length was observed in type 1 diabetes patients in all four CD4+ subsets.

No antigens are known for them. Sequencing was performed on naive CD4+ T cells from blood. The cell subset or site label, as the study defines it: true naive CD4+ T cells. The source of these receptors is a man aged 18 to 35 with type 1 diabetes.

V usage is TRBV9 and J usage is TRBJ1-1, with unresolved D. CDR1 SGDLS and CDR2 YYNGEE come from the germline V gene. The ends were cut back, 0 bases at V and 5 bases at J, with 8 bases in the middle. CDR3 size: 13 residues. As DNA, the CDR3 is TGTGCCAGCAGCGTAGTGGAGAGGACTGAAGCTTTCTTT. Translating gives CASSVVERTEAFF.

The chain uses TRBV2 and TRBJ1-5; D is uncertain. The germline V and J ends were trimmed by 5 bases and 8 bases, with 10 bases remaining between them. This CDR3 contains 12 residues. CDR1 SNHLY and CDR2 FYNNEI come from the germline V gene. The CDR3 here is CASSTRPEPQHF. The CDR3 nucleotides are TGTGCCAGCAGTACCCGCCCTGAGCCCCAGCATTTT.